This is a list of T cell receptor beta chains from one sample in a study of blood T cell repertoires in COVID-19. The assay was immunoSEQ multiplex PCR, and TCRdb's table has in-frame clones only and misses some. The sample has approximately 98,000 clones, about 81% seen once. The sequencing input was peripheral blood. Receptors originate from a man aged 55 to 70 with acute or convalescent COVID-19. CDR3s include the opening cysteine and the closing phenylalanine or tryptophan. D genes are given only for firm matches. The size field is filled for only some rows; it gives once, few, many or a size class.

j_call v_call d_call clone_size cdr3_nt cdr3_aa
TRBJ2-5 TRBV6-5 NA NA TGTGCCAGCAGGAGAGGGTACCAAGAGACCCAGTACTTC CASRRGYQETQYF
TRBJ1-5 TRBV24-1 NA NA TGTGCCACCAGTGATTCTTGGGGGGGATATAGCAATCAGCCCCAGCATTTT CATSDSWGGYSNQPQHF
TRBJ1-1 TRBV7-2 TRBD1 NA TGTGCCAGCAGACCAGGGGGCATAGGGAACACTGAAGCTTTCTTT CASRPGGIGNTEAFF
TRBJ1-5 TRBV2 NA NA TGTGCCAGCAGTGAAGCGCTTCGAGGATGGAGCCAGCCCCAGCATTTT CASSEALRGWSQPQHF
TRBJ1-1 TRBV12-5 TRBD1 NA TGTGCTAGCGCCTGGACAGGGAGGGCTGAAGCTTTCTTT CASAWTGRAEAFF
TRBJ1-2 TRBV5-1 NA NA TGCGCCAGCAGCTTGAGTGGGGGGATCGGCTACACCTTC CASSLSGGIGYTF
TRBJ2-5 TRBV5-1 NA NA TGCGCCAGCAGCTTGGGGGCAGGATTTCAAGAGACCCAGTACTTC CASSLGAGFQETQYF
TRBJ1-4 TRBV12-5 TRBD1 NA TGTGCTAGTGGTTTGCCCAAACGAGGACAGGGCTTTGTTTATGAAAAACTGTTTTTT CASGLPKRGQGFVYEKLFF
TRBJ1-5 TRBV19 NA few TGTGCCAGTAGTACCCAGGGGTTGGAGCCCCAGCATTTT CASSTQGLEPQHF
TRBJ1-6 TRBV11-2 NA once TGTGCCAGCAGCCCCGGGGGACTATTAGGTTCACCCCTCCACTTT CASSPGGLLGSPLHF
TRBJ1-3 TRBV11-3 NA few TGTGCCAGCAGCTTACCGGCGGTAGAAAACACCATATATTTT CASSLPAVENTIYF
TRBJ1-1 TRBV19 NA NA TGTGCCAGTATCGGAAGTCGGAGTGAAGCTTTCTTT CASIGSRSEAFF
TRBJ2-1 TRBV20-1 TRBD2 NA TGCAGTGCTGGTGGACTAGCGGACTACAATGAGCAGTTCTTC CSAGGLADYNEQFF
TRBJ1-6 TRBV6-5 NA NA TGTGCCAGCAGAACCACACAGGGATCTAGTTCACCCCTCCACTTT CASRTTQGSSSPLHF
TRBJ2-5 TRBV18 TRBD2 NA TGTGCCAGCTCACCAGCGGGGGGGGTACAAGAGACCCAGTACTTC CASSPAGGVQETQYF
TRBJ2-1 TRBV19 TRBD2 once TGTGCCAGTATTCGCATGGCGGGAGCGGGGGAGCAGTTCTTC CASIRMAGAGEQFF
TRBJ1-6 TRBV5-1 NA NA TGCGCCAGCAGCCTAGACAGCCCTAGGAATTCACCCCTCCACTTT CASSLDSPRNSPLHF
TRBJ2-5 TRBV5-1 NA NA TGCGCCAGCAAAGGGGGGGAACAAGAGACCCAGTACTTC CASKGGEQETQYF
TRBJ1-6 TRBV10-3 NA few TGTGCCATCAGTGTGAGGTCTAATTCACCCCTCCACTTT CAISVRSNSPLHF
TRBJ1-2 TRBV10-3 NA NA TGTGCCATCAGTGAGCCAGGGAGGCGCGGCTACACCTTC CAISEPGRRGYTF
TRBJ1-6 TRBV18 NA medium-sized TGTGCCAGCTCCGTAGGGGTAAATTCACCCCTCCACTTT CASSVGVNSPLHF
TRBJ2-5 TRBV24-1 TRBD2 once TGTGCCACCAGCCCCGGGACTAGCGGGGGGACTCAAGAGACCCAGTACTTC CATSPGTSGGTQETQYF
TRBJ2-1 TRBV7-9 NA once TGTGCCAGTCACTTGGACAGCCAGAATGAGCAGTTCTTC CASHLDSQNEQFF
TRBJ1-3 TRBV6-5 NA NA TGTGCCAGCAATGGACACAGTTTCTCTGGAAACACCATATATTTT CASNGHSFSGNTIYF
TRBJ1-1 TRBV28 TRBD1 NA TGTGCCAGCAGTATAGGGGGACAGGGGAGGAAAAACACTGAAGCTTTCTTT CASSIGGQGRKNTEAFF
TRBJ1-1 TRBV27 TRBD1 NA TGTGCCAGCAGTCCCCTCGACAGGGGGGGAAGCGGGGCTTTCTTT CASSPLDRGGSGAFF
TRBJ2-1 TRBV19 TRBD2 NA TGTGCCAGTGGGCTGGGCGGGAGGGTTAATGAGCAGTTCTTC CASGLGGRVNEQFF
TRBJ1-5 TRBV3-1/TRBV3-2 NA NA TGTGCCAGCAGCCAATGGGGGGGGAATCAGCCCCAGCATTTT CASSQWGGNQPQHF
TRBJ2-5 TRBV7-9 TRBD2 NA TGTGCCAGCAGCCCGCTAGCGGATACCGGGACCCAGTACTTC CASSPLADTGTQYF
TRBJ1-2 TRBV30 NA NA TGTGCCTGGCTCCCCCTCGCAAACGTAGTAAGCTACACCTTC CAWLPLANVVSYTF
TRBJ1-3 TRBV9 NA NA TGTGCCAGCAGCCCCCCTTTTTTTCCCGACAGGCAGGGAAACACCATATATTTT CASSPPFFPDRQGNTIYF
TRBJ2-1 TRBV2 NA few TGTGCCAGCAGTGAATTTCCGGGGGATGAGCAGTTCTTC CASSEFPGDEQFF
TRBJ1-5 TRBV5-6 NA NA TGTGCCAGCAGCGCTAGGAGGGGCAATCAGCCCCAGCATTTT CASSARRGNQPQHF
TRBJ2-1 TRBV24-1 TRBD1 many TGTGCCACCAGTGATTCCCTCGGGACAGGGGAAGATGAGCAGTTCTTC CATSDSLGTGEDEQFF
TRBJ2-3 TRBV7-2 TRBD2 NA TGTGCCAGCAGCCCGGGGACTAGCGGGAGACGTATCCCAGATACGCAGTATTTT CASSPGTSGRRIPDTQYF
TRBJ1-1 TRBV11-2 TRBD1 NA TGTGCCAGCAGCTTTACAGGGGTGAACACTGAAGCTTTCTTT CASSFTGVNTEAFF
TRBJ1-1 TRBV18 NA NA TGTGCCAGCTCACCAAGGGGTTCGGAGAACACTGAAGCTTTCTTT CASSPRGSENTEAFF
TRBJ2-1 TRBV18 TRBD1 few TGTGCCAGCTCACCGGGACAGGCTTACAATGAGCAGTTCTTC CASSPGQAYNEQFF
TRBJ2-1 TRBV11-2 TRBD2 few TGTGCCAGCAGCTGGGGGGCTAGCGGGGGAGGTAACCGGTATGAGCAGTTCTTC CASSWGASGGGNRYEQFF
TRBJ1-1 TRBV6-2/TRBV6-3 TRBD1 NA TGTGCCAGCAGTCCGGGACAGGGGGCCAGGAATGAAGCTTTCTTT CASSPGQGARNEAFF
TRBJ1-1 TRBV30 NA NA TGTGCCTGGATCGGACAGTTTAACACTGAAGCTTTCTTT CAWIGQFNTEAFF
TRBJ1-6 TRBV6-5 NA once TGTGCCAGCAAGCCCAGTTTGAGGGATTCACCCCTCCACTTT CASKPSLRDSPLHF
TRBJ1-2 TRBV11-3 NA NA TGTGCCAGCAGCTTTAACGGGAACTATGGCTACACCTTC CASSFNGNYGYTF
TRBJ2-5 TRBV9 NA once TGTGCCAGCAGCGTAGGAGGACAGCGCCAAGAGACCCAGTACTTC CASSVGGQRQETQYF
TRBJ2-3 TRBV5-6 NA NA TGTGCCAGCAGCTTGCGCGGTACTAGCACAGATACGCAGTATTTT CASSLRGTSTDTQYF
TRBJ1-2 TRBV6-5 NA NA TGTGCCAGCAGTTACGGGCTGTTCGGATATGGCTACACCTTC CASSYGLFGYGYTF